Below, 32 T cell receptor beta chains from the same sample are listed, as sequenced in a study of T cells in Graves' hyperthyroidism and ophthalmopathy. From RNA transcripts, TCR beta CDR3 regions were amplified. The TCR CDR3 was amplified in a first-round RT-PCR using the HTBI primer set. TCRdb reprocessed the multiplex PCR reads with MiXCR, giving one entry per CDR3 protein. The data contain about 380,000 distinct CDR3 sequences, about 18% of them singletons. What was sequenced was blood. The receptors here all came from a man in his late teens or twenties with Graves' ophthalmopathy.

As to this clonotype: A much larger clone lies a single base off, so this may be a read error. The chain employs TRBV20-1 and TRBJ2-3; TRBD2 matches at 9 bases. The length of the CDR3 is 15 residues. Germline V gene lookup returns CDR1 DFQATT and CDR2 SNEGSKA (reference sequence). The CDR3 region is CGTQVLAGLRDTQYF. The CDR3 nucleotides are TGCGGGACGCAAGTCCTAGCGGGGCTAAGGGATACGCAGTATTTT.

As to this clonotype: A read error is likely, as this CDR3 ends without the conserved phenylalanine or tryptophan. This chain connects TRBV10-3 to TRBJ1-2; the D is unclear. Trimming removed 3 bases at V and 7 bases at J, with 12 bases between. The length of the CDR3 is 13 residues. Germline lookup yields CDR1 ENHRY and CDR2 SYGVKD. This chain's CDR3 is CAISDPDTAGYTL. DNA of the CDR3: TGTGCCATCAGTGACCCCGACACGGCTGGCTACACCCTC.

There are many counts of this clonotype. The chain links TRBV7-8 to TRBJ1-3; no firm D call. V dropped 1 base and J dropped 0 bases, with 10 bases sitting between them. The CDR3 runs to 16 residues. The germline V gene encodes CDR1 SGHVS and CDR2 FQNEAQ. The CDR3 coding sequence is TGTGCCAGCAGCTTAGTTTCTTGGGTCTCTGGAAACACCATATATTTT. Residues: CASSLVSWVSGNTIYF.

This clonotype was seen only a few times. The chain recombines TRBV7-2 with TRBJ1-3, with D uncertain. CDR3 length: 14 residues. The germline V and J ends were trimmed by 5 bases and 5 bases, with 13 bases remaining between them. Germline V gene lookup returns CDR1 SGHTA and CDR2 FQGNSA. The CDR3 sequence is CASSLLGLRNTIYF. In nucleotides, the CDR3 is TGTGCCAGCAGCCTCCTTGGACTAAGAAACACCATATATTTT.

In its sample, this clonotype was seen many times. The chain has TRBV29-1 and TRBJ2-1; no firm D call. Germline CDR1 SQVTM, CDR2 ANQGSEA. This CDR3 is built from 12 residues. Trimming stripped 3 bases from V and 10 bases from J, with 13 bases between. The CDR3 reads CSVEIVGREQFF. The CDR3 DNA sequence: TGCAGCGTTGAGATTGTCGGCAGGGAGCAGTTCTTC.

This chain links TRBV6-5 with TRBJ1-2, with TRBD1 as a possible D gene (6 bases). The CDR3 has 14 residues. V was shortened by 4 bases and J by 4 bases, with 13 bases between the two germline ends. Germline V gives CDR1 MNHEY, CDR2 SVGAGI. The CDR3 region is CASSWRLDSYGYTF. CDR3 sequence (DNA): TGTGCCAGCAGTTGGCGATTGGACAGCTATGGCTACACCTTC.

The genes are TRBV12-3 or TRBV12-4 and TRBJ2-1; tentative D call: TRBD1 (6 bases). Trimming pared 5 bases from V and 1 base from J, leaving 12 bases between. The CDR3 has 15 residues. The CDR3 here is CASSLPQGSYNEQFF. CDR3 DNA sequence: TGTGCCAGCAGTCTACCGCAGGGGTCCTACAATGAGCAGTTCTTC.

This clonotype was detected only a few times. The rearrangement uses TRBV6-1 and TRBJ2-2, with D perhaps matching TRBD1 (6 bases). This CDR3 has 14 amino acids. The V gene's germline CDR1 is MNHNS and CDR2 SASEGT. V lost 7 bases and J lost 2, with 11 bases in between. The CDR3 bases are TGTGCCAGCAAGAAGGGACACAACACCGGGGAGCTGTTTTTT. Amino acids: CASKKGHNTGELFF.

This chain links TRBV20-1 with TRBJ1-4; 8 bases map to TRBD1. The CDR3 is made up of 15 amino acids. Germline CDR1 DFQATT, CDR2 SNEGSKA (reference sequence). The J segment lost 8 bases and the V segment lost 3 bases, leaving 11 bases of the junction unmatched. CDR3 sequence reads: CSAREPGTGGEKLFF. The CDR3 region has the DNA TGCAGTGCTAGGGAACCCGGGACAGGTGGCGAAAAACTGTTTTTT.

This clonotype was seen ten or more times. The rearrangement uses TRBV13 and TRBJ2-3; 10 nucleotides line up with TRBD1. The CDR3 extends over 16 amino acids. CDR1 and CDR2 from the germline V gene are PRHDT and FYEKMQ (reference sequence). After removal of 5 bases from V and 3 bases from J, the junction contained 8 bases not matched to a gene. The CDR3 here is CASSARDRGDTDTQYF. The CDR3 bases are TGTGCCAGCAGCGCCCGGGACAGGGGAGATACAGATACGCAGTATTTT.

J is TRBJ2-7 and V is TRBV20-1, with 16 nucleotides matching TRBD2. With 5 bases clipped from V and 3 bases from J, the junction kept 7 bases outside the gene matches. The CDR3 runs to 16 residues. Germline CDR1 and CDR2: DFQATT and SNEGSKA (reference sequence). The CDR3 DNA follows: TGCAGTGCTGCCGGGACTAGCGGGGGGGCCGGCTACGAGCAGTACTTC. It is translated as CSAAGTSGGAGYEQYF.

This clonotype has a count of ten or more. The rearrangement links TRBV12-3 or TRBV12-4 to TRBJ1-1; TRBD1 might be the D (6 bases). With 4 bases removed from V and 0 bases from J, the gap between germline ends came to 21 bases. The CDR3 extends over 18 amino acids. The CDR3 DNA reads as TGTGCCAGCAGTTCCCAGGGGCGCGCCGTCCCTATGAACACTGAAGCTTTCTTT. Protein product: CASSSQGRAVPMNTEAFF.

The table lists this clonotype with a few counts. The chain recombines TRBV12-3 or TRBV12-4 with TRBJ2-2, with D hard to call. Trimming shortened V by 7 bases and J by 1 base, and 10 bases separated the two germline ends. This CDR3 has 14 residues. CDR3 in DNA: TGTGCCAGCAATCCCGGGCTGAACACCGGGGAGCTGTTTTTT. Translating it yields CASNPGLNTGELFF.

The chain joins TRBV4-1 to TRBJ2-5; 7 positions agree with TRBD1. Germline CDR1 is MGHRA and CDR2 is YSYEKL. The V gene end was trimmed by 0 bases and the J gene end by 5 bases; junction bases not matched to a gene: 9. The CDR3 extends over 16 amino acids. The CDR3 here is CASSQELAQGLETQYF. The CDR3 DNA follows: TGCGCCAGCAGCCAAGAATTGGCACAGGGGCTGGAGACCCAGTACTTC.

This chain joins TRBV7-3 and TRBJ2-7; possibly TRBD2 for D (6 bases). V was trimmed by 4 bases and J by 2 bases, leaving 12 bases between them. Germline V gene data show CDR1 as SGHTA and CDR2 as FQGTGA. The length of the CDR3 is 14 residues. The CDR3 DNA is TGTGCCAGCAGCTCTCGAGCGGGTGCCTACGAGCAGTACTTC. This translates into CASSSRAGAYEQYF. Complete variable domain (other parts from reference TRBV7-3 and TRBJ2-7): GAGVSQTPSNKVTEKGKYVELRCDPISGHTALYWYRQSLGQGPEFLIYFQGTGAADDSGLPNDRFFAVRPEGSVSTLKIQRTERGDSAVYLCASSSRAGAYEQYFGPGTRLTVT.

This clonotype was seen a few times. The rearrangement joins TRBV20-1 to TRBJ1-5; D possibly corresponds to TRBD1 (5 bases). Germline CDR1 DFQATT, CDR2 SNEGSKA (reference sequence). The CDR3 runs to 14 residues. The V gene lost 3 bases and the J gene lost 4 bases, with 13 bases spanning the gap. Here the CDR3 DNA reads TGCAGTGCTAGTATTAAGTGGACAAATCAGCCCCAGCATTTT. Protein: CSASIKWTNQPQHF.

CDR3 loop: CASSTVGSPQYF. The CDR3 DNA is TGTGCCAGCAGTACGGTGGGCAGTCCTCAGTACTTC. The rearrangement joins TRBV27 to TRBJ2-7; no firm D call. The V end lost 5 bases, the J end lost 10 bases, and 15 bases lay between the germline ends. CDR1 is MNHEY, CDR2 SMNVEV, per germline (reference sequence). The CDR3 is 12 residues long.

As regards this clonotype: A much larger clone lies a single base off, so this may be a read error. The gene calls are TRBV6-2 or TRBV6-3 and TRBJ2-1, with D hard to call. The V end was cut by 10 bases, the J end by 0 bases, with 16 bases between. CDR3 length: 15 amino acids. Germline V lookup: CDR1 MNHEY, CDR2 SVGEGT. This CDR3 is CATHSHLSSYNEQFF. In DNA form, the CDR3 reads TGTGCCACCCATTCACACCTTAGCTCCTACAATGAGCAGTTCTTC.

Many counts were recorded for this clonotype. V gene TRBV6-5 combines with J gene TRBJ2-7; no reliable D call. CDR1 is MNHEY, CDR2 SVGAGI, per germline. V lost 0 bases and J 5 bases, leaving 8 bases between the germline ends. The CDR3 has 13 amino acids. The CDR3 nucleotides are TGTGCCAGCAGTTACTCGCGGCGGAACGAGCAGTACTTC. This gives the protein CASSYSRRNEQYF.

This chain joins TRBV20-1 and TRBJ2-3; D possibly corresponds to TRBD2 (7 bases). CDR3 length equals 16 residues. V was shortened by 0 bases and J by 1 base, with 14 bases between the two germline ends. Germline CDR1 is DFQATT and CDR2 is SNEGSKA (reference sequence). CDR3 sequence: CSARDFGGPGTDTQYF. CDR3 nucleotide sequence: TGCAGTGCTAGAGATTTCGGGGGGCCCGGCACAGATACGCAGTATTTT.

The chain links TRBV20-1 to TRBJ2-1; D is perhaps TRBD2 (7 bases). The CDR3 has 14 amino acids. Trimming pared 3 bases from V and 8 bases from J, leaving 17 bases between. Germline V gene lookup returns CDR1 DFQATT and CDR2 SNEGSKA (reference sequence). DNA for the CDR3: TGCAGTGCTAGTAGGGGGGGAGGGAAGGATGAGCAGTTCTTC. Translated: CSASRGGGKDEQFF.

The chain links TRBV20-1 to TRBJ2-5; D call uncertain. The V and J ends lost 3 bases and 5 bases respectively, with 7 bases between them. There are 11 residues in the CDR3. The germline gives CDR1 DFQATT, CDR2 SNEGSKA (reference sequence). The CDR3 DNA follows: TGCAGTGCTAGGGGCACTGAGACCCAGTACTTC. Amino acid sequence: CSARGTETQYF.

This chain joins TRBV7-8 and TRBJ2-7, with 7 positions matching TRBD1. V lost 6 bases, J lost 9 bases, and 8 bases stayed unmatched. CDR3 length equals 12 residues. CDR1 and CDR2 from the germline V gene are SGHVS and FQNEAQ. CDR3 in DNA: TGTGCCAGCAGATTTGGACCAGGGGGGCAGTACTTC. Translation: CASRFGPGGQYF.

This clonotype was seen ten or more times. CDR3 sequence (DNA): TGTGCCAGCAGCTCTAGACAGGGGGTTACCCACACAGATACGCAGTATTTT. Its translation is CASSSRQGVTHTDTQYF. The chain couples TRBV11-3 to TRBJ2-3; 9 bases agree with TRBD1. This CDR3 region has 17 residues. In germline, CDR1 is SGHNT, CDR2 YENEEA. With V trimmed by 4 bases and J by 2 bases, 10 bases remained unmatched.

There are many counts of this clonotype. The chain recombines TRBV6-1 with TRBJ1-1; weak D call: TRBD1 (6 bases). Trimming left V 1 base short and J 1 base short, with 10 bases between. This CDR3 contains 15 residues. In germline, CDR1 is MNHNS, CDR2 SASEGT. The CDR3 DNA is TGTGCCAGCAGTGAAGGGGGGCGAAGGAACACTGAAGCTTTCTTT. It codes for CASSEGGRRNTEAFF.

This clonotype was found many times. This chain links TRBV6-6 with TRBJ1-6, with D perhaps matching TRBD1 (6 bases). V lost 0 bases and J 9 bases, leaving 12 bases between the germline ends. Germline V CDR1 and CDR2: MNHNY, SVGAGI (reference sequence). The CDR3 spans 15 residues. CDR3 amino acids: CASSYSGTRISPLHF. The CDR3 coding sequence is TGTGCCAGCAGTTACTCCGGGACACGAATTTCACCCCTCCACTTT.

Details on this clonotype: A much larger clonotype is one base distant, so this may be a read error. This chain links TRBV3-1 with TRBJ2-1, with TRBD1 matching 9 bases. The CDR3 sequence is 15 residues long. Germline loops: CDR1 LGHDT, CDR2 YNNKEL (reference sequence). Written as DNA, the CDR3 is TGTGCCGGCAGCCAACAGGACAGGGGTCGTGATGAGCAGTTCTTC. Its protein product is CAGSQQDRGRDEQFF.

This clonotype was seen more than once but under ten times. The chain uses TRBV4-1 and TRBJ2-3, with D hard to call. This CDR3 spans 17 amino acids. Trimming shortened V by 1 base and J by 5 bases, and 19 bases separated the two germline ends. Per the germline V gene, CDR1 is MGHRA and CDR2 is YSYEKL. The CDR3 loop reads CASSQALGPASGDTQYF. The CDR3 coding sequence is TGCGCCAGCAGCCAAGCCTTGGGCCCTGCCTCGGGAGATACGCAGTATTTT.

The chain recombines TRBV27 with TRBJ1-1; TRBD1 matches at 7 bases. Germline V gene lookup returns CDR1 MNHEY and CDR2 SMNVEV (reference sequence). With V trimmed by 8 bases and J by 7 bases, 10 bases remained unmatched. This CDR3 has 13 residues. For the CDR3, the DNA is TGTGCCAGCGGCCAGACAGGGTCGGGTGAAGCTTTCTTT. As protein: CASGQTGSGEAFF.

Turning to this clonotype: A much larger clone sits a single nucleotide away, making a read error possible. This chain connects TRBV5-6 to TRBJ2-2; D uncertain. The J call is doubtful: the DNA matches TRBJ1-1 better. This CDR3 spans 15 amino acids. Germline assignment: CDR1 SGHDT and CDR2 YYEEEE. CDR3 sequence reads: CASSFLTGLNTGAFF. CDR3 in DNA: TGTGCCAGCAGCTTCCTTACGGGTTTGAACACTGGAGCTTTCTTT.

This clonotype was observed many times. The rearrangement uses TRBV9 and TRBJ1-3; D unclear. Deletions cut 0 bases from V and 0 bases from J, with 7 bases between. Germline CDR1 reads SGDLS; CDR2 reads YYNGEE. There are 15 residues in the CDR3. The chain's CDR3 is CASSVEGSSGNTIYF. CDR3 bases: TGTGCCAGCAGCGTAGAAGGGAGCTCTGGAAACACCATATATTTT.

This clonotype was observed at least ten times. The chain employs TRBV3-1 and TRBJ2-5; D is unclear. V gave up 3 bases and J gave up 2 bases, with 7 bases separating them. This CDR3 contains 13 residues. Germline CDR1 LGHDT, CDR2 YNNKEL (reference sequence). The chain's CDR3 is CASSQTSQETQYF. The CDR3 coding sequence is TGTGCCAGCAGCCAGACCAGTCAAGAGACCCAGTACTTC.